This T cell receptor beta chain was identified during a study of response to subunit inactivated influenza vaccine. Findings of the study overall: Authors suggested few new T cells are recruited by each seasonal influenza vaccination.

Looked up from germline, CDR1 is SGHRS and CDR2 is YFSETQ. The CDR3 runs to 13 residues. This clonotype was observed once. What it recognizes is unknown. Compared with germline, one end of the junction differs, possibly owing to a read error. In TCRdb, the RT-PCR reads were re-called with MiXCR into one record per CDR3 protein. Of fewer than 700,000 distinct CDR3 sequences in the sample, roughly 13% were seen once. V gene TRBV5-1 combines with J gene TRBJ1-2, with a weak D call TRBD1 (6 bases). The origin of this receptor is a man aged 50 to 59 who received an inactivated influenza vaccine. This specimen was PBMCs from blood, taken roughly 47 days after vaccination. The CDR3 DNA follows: TGCGCCTGCAGCTTGGACAGAGGCTATGGCTACACCTTC. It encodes CACSLDRGYGYTF.